The clone carrying this TCR beta chain was picked up a small number of times. This sample was taken from a study of blood T cells in healthy people across ages. About the study: About one barcoded beta molecule per two T cells was captured by template switching.

Using a J-beta primer mix together with a sample-barcoded 5' primer, a second PCR was run for roughly 6 to 12 cycles. Every molecule of cDNA carried a tag from a template-switch adaptor with 12 random nucleotides. TCRdb itself ran the 5' RACE reads through MiXCR, one entry per CDR3 protein. Of around 1,700,000 distinct CDR3 sequences in the sample, 28% are singletons; the top ten hold 7.7%. CDR3 size: 14 residues. Germline CDR1 MDHEN, CDR2 SYDVKM. Trimming left V 8 bases short and J 0 bases short, with 13 bases between. At least 5 micrograms of total RNA were extracted per sample. The sequenced sample consisted of blood. The rearrangement links TRBV28 to TRBJ1-2; D unclear. The receptor comes from a young woman in good health. CDR3 sequence (DNA): TGTGCCAGCCGTCCATCGCTAGCTAACTATGGCTACACCTTC. Residues: CASRPSLANYGYTF.